Sequencing of this T cell receptor beta chain was carried out in a study of Ad26.COV2.S vaccination and SARS-CoV-2 variants. Study context: Participants got Ad26.COV2.S intramuscularly, once or twice 56 days apart. Study findings and constraints: Vaccinees displayed broader spike-specific TCR repertoires than placebo recipients.

On this clone: Its antigen is currently unknown.

CDR1 MNHEY and CDR2 SVGEGT come from the germline V gene. The CDR3 loop spans 15 amino acids. V lost 6 bases to trimming and J lost 4 bases; unmatched junction nucleotides: 7. Described treatment: 15 to 20 received Ad26.COV2.S at low or high dose, single or two shots; several received placebo; per-sample allocation not given. Samples analyzed were those drawn on day 63 after the first vaccine or placebo injection. Measured with immunoSEQ multiplex PCR; TCRdb has only the in-frame clones, and not every one. The data hold roughly 400,000 clones, with 89% observed a single time. The starting material was peripheral blood, obtained in a trial of Ad26.COV2.S vaccine versus placebo. The sequence was obtained from a person aged 18-60 years who received the Ad26.COV2.S COVID-19 vaccine or a placebo. The chain combines TRBV6-2 or TRBV6-3 with TRBJ1-5, with TRBD1 matching 9 bases. Here the CDR3 DNA reads TGTGCCAGCAGCCAGGGACAGGGCAAAAATCAGCCCCAGCATTTT. It is translated as CASSQGQGKNQPQHF.